One sample yielded the 23 T cell receptor beta chains listed below, sequenced in a study of cytomegalovirus exposure and HLA in healthy donors. It was with 60 Vbeta and 13 Jbeta primers that the PCR ran. TCRdb's table, derived via immunoSEQ multiplex PCR, lists solely in-frame clones and lacks some. The sample lists 160,000 or so clones, roughly 85% occurring once. Sequencing was done on a sample of PBMCs. The source of these receptors is a man between 40 and 49 years old in good health and CMV-seronegative.

The chain carries TRBV5-1 and TRBJ2-5; TRBD1 matches 10 bases. The germline V gene has CDR1 SGHRS and CDR2 YFSETQ. The CDR3 has 14 amino acids. V dropped 9 bases and J dropped 0; count of bases not matched to a gene: 5. The CDR3 DNA reads as TGCGCCACCTCGACAGGGGGCCACCAAGAGACCCAGTACTTC. Amino acid sequence: CATSTGGHQETQYF.

J is TRBJ2-5 and V is TRBV5-1; no definite D call. Germline CDR1 is SGHRS and CDR2 is YFSETQ. The CDR3 contains 15 residues. Trimming shortened V by 0 bases and J by 1 base, and 10 bases separated the two germline ends. Written as DNA, the CDR3 is TGCGCCAGCAGCTTGGTTGCGATTTCCCAAGAGACCCAGTACTTC. Protein product: CASSLVAISQETQYF.

This clone showed up just once. The V call is TRBV28, the J call TRBJ1-5; 7 bases are shared with TRBD1. The J segment lost 7 bases and the V segment lost 6 bases, leaving 9 bases of the junction unmatched. Per the germline V gene, CDR1 is MDHEN and CDR2 is SYDVKM. The CDR3 extends over 14 amino acids. CDR3 sequence: CASSRQGRGQPQHF. CDR3 in DNA: TGTGCCAGCAGCCGACAGGGAAGGGGGCAGCCCCAGCATTTT.

The chain carries TRBV5-4 and TRBJ2-3; D might be TRBD2 (6 bases). With 6 bases removed from V and 3 bases from J, the gap between germline ends came to 20 bases. The germline CDR1 and CDR2 sequences are SGHNT and YYREEE (reference sequence). This CDR3 region has 16 residues. The CDR3 nucleotides read TGTGCCAGCACTCCAGGAGGGAGCCGAGGGACAGATACGCAGTATTTT. This encodes CASTPGGSRGTDTQYF.

This rearrangement joins TRBV20-1 to TRBJ2-7; D might be TRBD2 (5 bases). Germline CDR1 is DFQATT and CDR2 is SNEGSKA (reference sequence). There are 10 residues in the CDR3. V lost 4 bases, J lost 7 bases, and 8 bases lay in between. The CDR3 loop is CSATPGEQYF. CDR3 nucleotides: TGCAGTGCTACCCCGGGGGAGCAGTACTTC.

J is TRBJ2-7 and V is TRBV19; 9 bases agree with TRBD2. Trimming at V came to 5 bases and at J to 3 bases, leaving 5 bases not matched to a gene. This CDR3 spans 14 amino acids. CDR1 and CDR2 from the germline V gene are LNHDA and SQIVND (reference sequence). The chain's CDR3 is CASSHPAGGYEQYF. The CDR3 DNA sequence: TGTGCCAGTAGTCACCCAGCGGGAGGCTACGAGCAGTACTTC.

This clone turned up a few times. The rearrangement links TRBV5-1 to TRBJ2-4; tentatively, D is TRBD1 (6 bases). CDR3 length: 13 residues. The germline V and J ends were trimmed by 0 bases and 12 bases, with 13 bases remaining between them. Per germline, CDR1 SGHRS and CDR2 YFSETQ. Here the CDR3 reads CASSLEGTDSQYF. The CDR3 nucleotides read TGCGCCAGCAGCTTGGAGGGGACGGACAGTCAGTACTTC. The complete variable domain, with remaining parts taken from reference TRBV5-1 and TRBJ2-4, reads KAGVTQTPRYLIKTRGQQVTLSCSPISGHRSVSWYQQTPGQGLQFLFEYFSETQRNKGNFPGRFSGRQFSNSRSEMNVSTLELGDSALYLCASSLEGTDSQYFGAGTRLSVL.

The CDR3 reads CAVTSGIDTGELFF. CDR3 sequence (DNA): TGTGCCGTGACTAGCGGGATTGACACCGGGGAGCTGTTTTTT. The chain couples TRBV10-3 to TRBJ2-2; 11 nucleotides match TRBD2. V lost 11 bases and J lost 3; bases outside the gene matches: 5. This CDR3 spans 14 amino acids. Germline-derived CDR1 and CDR2 are ENHRY and SYGVKD.

The chain has TRBV6-1 and TRBJ2-1, with TRBD1 as a possible D gene (6 bases). Germline CDR1 reads MNHNS; CDR2 reads SASEGT. Between the trimmed V and J ends, which lost 6 bases and 5 bases, there was a span of 14 bases. The length of the CDR3 is 14 residues. The CDR3 loop is CASSEEGDNNEQFF. DNA of the CDR3: TGTGCCAGCAGCGAGGAAGGGGACAACAATGAGCAGTTCTTC.

This chain connects TRBV10-3 to TRBJ1-2; possibly TRBD1 for D (6 bases). Germline V gene data show CDR1 as ENHRY and CDR2 as SYGVKD. V dropped 4 bases and J dropped 8 bases, with 14 bases sitting between them. The CDR3 is 13 residues long. CDR3 in DNA: TGTGCCATCAGTGTACAGGGAATAGAGGGCTACACCTTC. Amino acids: CAISVQGIEGYTF.

The genes are TRBV7-2 and TRBJ2-7; a possible D gene is TRBD1 (5 bases). The ends were cut back, 2 bases at V and 4 bases at J, with 9 bases in the middle. CDR3 length: 13 residues. Germline CDR1 reads SGHTA; CDR2 reads FQGNSA. The CDR3 sequence is CASSLQGIYEQYF. The CDR3 coding sequence is TGTGCCAGCAGCTTACAGGGTATTTACGAGCAGTACTTC.

The chain couples TRBV28 to TRBJ1-1; TRBD1 agrees at 7 bases. Germline CDR1 reads MDHEN; CDR2 reads SYDVKM. V was pared by 6 bases and J by 4 bases, with 11 bases of the junction left unmatched. This CDR3 has 15 amino acids. In DNA form, the CDR3 reads TGTGCCAGCAGCCTTACAGGGGCGGGGACCACTGAAGCTTTCTTT. Protein: CASSLTGAGTTEAFF.

The V call is TRBV19, the J call TRBJ2-2; 11 bases are a match to TRBD2. Germline lookup yields CDR1 LNHDA and CDR2 SQIVND (reference sequence). There are 18 residues in the CDR3. With 0 bases clipped from V and 5 bases from J, the junction kept 8 bases outside the gene matches. CDR3 DNA sequence: TGTGCCAGTAGTATAGATACTAGCGGGAGAGGATGGACCGGGGAGCTGTTTTTT. It specifies CASSIDTSGRGWTGELFF.

V gene TRBV5-4 combines with J gene TRBJ2-1, with D perhaps TRBD2 (6 bases). Trimming shortened V by 1 base and J by 7 bases, and 18 bases separated the two germline ends. CDR3 size: 16 residues. Germline CDR1 and CDR2: SGHNT and YYREEE (reference sequence). The CDR3 nucleotides read TGTGCCAGCAGCTTGCAACGGGGGACCGCACGTAATGAGCAGTTCTTC. It specifies CASSLQRGTARNEQFF.

The V and J genes are TRBV27 and TRBJ1-6; D might be TRBD1 (5 bases). The germline V and J ends were trimmed by 2 bases and 6 bases, with 14 bases remaining between them. The CDR3 runs to 16 residues. Germline V gene data show CDR1 as MNHEY and CDR2 as SMNVEV (reference sequence). CDR3 in DNA: TGTGCCAGCAGTTTAGTATTTGGGCAGGGTAATTCACCCCTCCACTTT. This sequence encodes CASSLVFGQGNSPLHF.

The chain employs TRBV28 and TRBJ2-5; TRBD2 is a possible D gene (6 bases). The germline V and J ends were trimmed by 6 bases and 4 bases, with 21 bases remaining between them. CDR3 length equals 16 residues. CDR1 is MDHEN and CDR2 is SYDVKM in the germline V gene. The CDR3 loop is CASSQQEGRRGETQYF. As DNA, the CDR3 is TGTGCCAGCAGCCAACAGGAGGGGAGGAGAGGAGAGACCCAGTACTTC.

The chain links TRBV2 to TRBJ2-5, with 11 bases identical to TRBD2. There are 12 residues in the CDR3. The V gene's germline CDR1 is SNHLY and CDR2 FYNNEI. Trimming at V came to 11 bases and at J to 8 bases, leaving 7 bases not matched to a gene. CDR3 loop: CAGGTSGRTQYF. CDR3 DNA: TGTGCCGGAGGGACTAGCGGACGTACCCAGTACTTC.

This clone was picked up one time. The junction departs from the called germline gene at one end, perhaps through a read error. The rearrangement uses TRBV27 and TRBJ2-1, with D tentatively TRBD1 (5 bases). The CDR3 totals 14 residues. The germline gives CDR1 MNHEY, CDR2 SMNVEV (reference sequence). The DNA for the CDR3 is TGTGCCGGCAGTTTGGGGCTTACCTACAATGAGCAGTTCTTC. Translation: CAGSLGLTYNEQFF.

This rearrangement joins TRBV7-6 to TRBJ2-7; 7 bases line up with TRBD1. V trimming: 1 base; J trimming: 5 bases; junction bases outside the gene matches: 5. Germline V gene lookup returns CDR1 SGHVS and CDR2 FNYEAQ. The CDR3 has 14 amino acids. This CDR3 reads CASSLDRGSDEQYF. DNA of the CDR3: TGTGCCAGCAGCTTAGACAGGGGTTCGGACGAGCAGTACTTC.

This chain uses TRBV29-1 with TRBJ2-7, with 8 positions matching TRBD2. The CDR3 spans 13 residues. The ends lost 5 bases at V and 3 bases at J; junction bases unmatched: 6. Germline V gene sequence: CDR1 SQVTM, CDR2 ANQGSEA. CDR3 in DNA: TGCAGCGTTCTAACTAGCGGCAGCTACGAGCAGTACTTC. Its protein is CSVLTSGSYEQYF.

This clone was detected only once. V and J are TRBV7-9 and TRBJ2-3; 10 nucleotides line up with TRBD2. The CDR3 extends over 17 amino acids. Germline CDR1 and CDR2: SEHNR and FQNEAQ (reference sequence). V lost 5 bases, J lost 4 bases, and 12 bases stayed unmatched. The CDR3 spells CASSQGAGGPVADTQYF. The DNA for the CDR3 is TGTGCCAGCAGCCAGGGAGCGGGAGGGCCCGTCGCAGATACGCAGTATTTT.

V usage is TRBV5-4 and J usage is TRBJ2-3; 12 nucleotides match TRBD2. The CDR3 is 16 amino acids. V dropped 4 bases and J dropped 4; count of bases not matched to a gene: 7. CDR1 is SGHNT, CDR2 YYREEE, per germline (reference sequence). The CDR3 DNA reads as TGTGCCAGCAGCCTACGACTAGCGGGAGCGTCAGATACGCAGTATTTT. Translating it yields CASSLRLAGASDTQYF.

CDR3 DNA sequence: TGTGCCAGCAGCCAGTGGCGGGAGCGTGGCACCGGGGAGCTGTTTTTT. Translation gives CASSQWRERGTGELFF. The chain couples TRBV4-2 to TRBJ2-2, with TRBD2 matching 7 bases. The germline V gene has CDR1 LGHNA and CDR2 YNFKEQ. The CDR3 has 16 residues. V trimming: 3 bases; J trimming: 4 bases; junction bases outside the gene matches: 8.